Following are 22 T cell receptor beta chains from one sample sequenced in a study of CD8 T cells in ankylosing spondylitis. Notes on the study in general: Characteristic, it appeared, of ankylosing spondylitis blood was a TCR beta motif of about eight highly homologous variants.

A single record per CDR3 protein comes from TCRdb applying MiXCR to the 5' RACE reads. The table has some 200,000 distinct CDR3 sequences, 6% to 8.5% seen once. The antigens for these receptors are not known. The sequenced sample consisted of blood, either unsorted or a sorted T cell fraction (not recorded which). The receptors originated from a male donor with ankylosing spondylitis.

Ten or more counts support this clonotype. V is TRBV7-8 and J is TRBJ2-1, with 9 bases matching TRBD1. The CDR3 runs to 16 residues. Germline CDR1 is SGHVS and CDR2 is FQNEAQ. The V segment lost 1 base and the J segment 7 bases; nucleotides outside the gene matches: 8. In DNA form, the CDR3 reads TGTGCCAGCAGCTTAGGGTACAGGGGGCTAGGGAATGAGCAGTTCTTC. It is translated as CASSLGYRGLGNEQFF.

This clonotype was counted many times. The V and J genes are TRBV7-9 and TRBJ2-5; 7 bases match TRBD1. V lost 5 bases, J lost 2 bases, and 14 bases stayed unmatched. Germline CDR1 and CDR2: SEHNR and FQNEAQ (reference sequence). The CDR3 runs to 17 residues. DNA of the CDR3: TGTGCCAGCAGCGAGACAGGGAAAGGGCCCTTTCAAGAGACCCAGTACTTC. It is translated as CASSETGKGPFQETQYF.

The V call is TRBV7-9, the J call TRBJ2-7; 7 bases match TRBD1. This CDR3 contains 17 residues. CDR1 and CDR2 (germline): SEHNR, FQNEAQ (reference sequence). V shed 5 bases, J shed 2 bases, and the junction held 15 bases outside the gene matches. DNA of the CDR3: TGTGCCAGCAGCCCCCTGCCGCCCGGGACAGTTGCCTACGAGCAGTACTTC. Amino acid sequence: CASSPLPPGTVAYEQYF.

This clonotype has just one count. This chain uses TRBV10-3 with TRBJ2-7, with 8 bases matching TRBD2. The CDR3 is made up of 18 amino acids. Germline CDR1 ENHRY, CDR2 SYGVKD. With 0 bases clipped from V and 4 bases from J, the junction kept 14 bases outside the gene matches. The CDR3 nucleotides read TGTGCCATCAGTGAGTCGAGCCCCCGTGGGGCGGGAGGTTACGAGCAGTACTTC. Protein: CAISESSPRGAGGYEQYF.

Many counts were recorded for this clonotype. V and J are TRBV12-3 or TRBV12-4 and TRBJ1-1, with 7 bases aligning to TRBD1. With V trimmed by 5 bases and J by 5 bases, 8 bases remained unmatched. The CDR3 has 14 amino acids. The CDR3 bases are TGTGCCAGCAGTCCAGGGGGGTTAATGACTGAAGCTTTCTTT. Amino acid sequence: CASSPGGLMTEAFF.

This clonotype was detected ten times or more. V usage is TRBV27 and J usage is TRBJ2-6, with 11 positions matching TRBD1. V shed 6 bases, J shed 0 bases, and the junction held 4 bases outside the gene matches. CDR1 is MNHEY and CDR2 is SMNVEV in the germline V gene (reference sequence). The CDR3 covers 17 residues. The DNA of the CDR3 is TGTGCCAGCAGGGACAGGGGGCCTTTCTCTGGGGCCAACGTCCTGACTTTC. Protein product: CASRDRGPFSGANVLTF.

There are many counts of this clonotype. V is TRBV7-9 and J is TRBJ2-7; no reliable D call. Germline V gives CDR1 SEHNR, CDR2 FQNEAQ (reference sequence). The CDR3 consists of 12 residues. The ends were cut back, 6 bases at V and 2 bases at J, with 8 bases in the middle. This CDR3 reads CASRRQTYEQYF. The CDR3 nucleotides are TGTGCCAGCAGGCGTCAGACCTACGAGCAGTACTTC.

Many counts were recorded for this clonotype. The J gene is TRBJ2-5, the V gene TRBV11-2; D gene unclear. The ends were cut back, 5 bases at V and 5 bases at J, with 18 bases in the middle. The length of the CDR3 is 15 residues. The germline V gene has CDR1 SGHAT and CDR2 FQNNGV. CDR3 DNA sequence: TGTGCCAGCAGCCCCCGATCTAACACCCCGGAGACCCAGTACTTC. Amino acids: CASSPRSNTPETQYF. The full variable domain, in which reference TRBV11-2 and TRBJ2-5 provide the parts outside the CDR3, is EAGVAQSPRYKIIEKRQSVAFWCNPISGHATLYWYQQILGQGPKLLIQFQNNGVVDDSQLPKDRFSAERLKGVDSTLKIQPAKLEDSAVYLCASSPRSNTPETQYFGPGTRLLVL.

The rearrangement uses TRBV28 and TRBJ2-7; D is undetermined. CDR1 and CDR2 from the germline V gene are MDHEN and SYDVKM. V dropped 5 bases and J dropped 0 bases, with 11 bases sitting between them. The CDR3 covers 14 residues. CDR3 nucleotides: TGTGCCAGCAGTCCTCACAGCAGCTCCTACGAGCAGTACTTC. It specifies CASSPHSSSYEQYF.

This clonotype was observed many times. The J gene is TRBJ2-1, the V gene TRBV5-1, with 9 bases lining up with TRBD2. V lost 0 bases, J lost 12 bases, and 13 bases stayed unmatched. CDR3 length: 16 amino acids. Germline V lookup: CDR1 SGHRS, CDR2 YFSETQ. CDR3 nucleotide sequence: TGCGCCAGCAGCTTGGAGGCGGGAGGGCCTGTTGACGGGCAGTTCTTC. Translating gives CASSLEAGGPVDGQFF.

The chain has TRBV5-1 and TRBJ2-7; D is unresolved. The germline V gene encodes CDR1 SGHRS and CDR2 YFSETQ. This CDR3 has 14 amino acids. Trimming took 0 bases from V and 7 from J, leaving 14 bases between them. The CDR3 bases are TGCGCCAGCAGCTTGGGTTTCGGATATTGGGAGCAGTACTTC. Amino acid sequence: CASSLGFGYWEQYF.

This clonotype occurred a few times. The gene calls are TRBV4-3 and TRBJ1-1; weak D call: TRBD1 (6 bases). V lost 0 bases, J lost 7 bases, and 12 bases lay in between. CDR1 is LGHNA and CDR2 is YSLEER in the germline V gene. CDR3 length equals 14 residues. The CDR3 spells CASSQERRGSEAFF. DNA of the CDR3: TGCGCCAGCAGCCAAGAACGGAGGGGGAGTGAAGCTTTCTTT.

This clonotype was seen ten or more times. This sequence joins TRBV29-1 and TRBJ2-3; the match to TRBD2 covers 8 bases. The germline V gene has CDR1 SQVTM and CDR2 ANQGSEA. J gave up 4 bases and V 4 bases, and 10 bases lay outside the gene matches. The CDR3 is 15 residues long. CDR3 bases: TGCAGCGTTGTGGCCAGCGGGAGTTGGGCAGATACGCAGTATTTT. It is translated as CSVVASGSWADTQYF.

Concerning this clonotype: One end of the junction fails to match germline, which may point to a read error. This rearrangement joins TRBV6-5 to TRBJ1-1; D remains ambiguous. The CDR3 is made up of 15 amino acids. Germline V gives CDR1 MNHEY, CDR2 SVGAGI. The CDR3 sequence: CASSYLAGGRTEAFF. CDR3 nucleotide sequence: TGCGCCAGCAGTTACCTTGCGGGAGGGCGGACTGAAGCTTTCTTT.

The sample holds many counts of this clonotype. The chain joins TRBV2 to TRBJ2-3; TRBD2 aligns across 10 bases. This CDR3 region has 18 residues. Germline trimming cut 5 bases from V and 2 bases from J; bases unmatched to any gene: 13. Germline V lookup: CDR1 SNHLY, CDR2 FYNNEI. In nucleotides, the CDR3 is TGTGCCAGCAGTCCCACCGTTATTAGCGGGGGGCTCACAGATACGCAGTATTTT. Protein product: CASSPTVISGGLTDTQYF. Based on the CDR3 plus reference TRBV2 and TRBJ2-3, the full variable domain is EPEVTQTPSHQVTQMGQEVILRCVPISNHLYFYWYRQILGQKVEFLVSFYNNEISEKSEIFDDQFSVERPDGSNFTLKIRSTKLEDSAMYFCASSPTVISGGLTDTQYFGPGTRLTVL.

Many counts were recorded for this clonotype. The chain is built from TRBV12-3 or TRBV12-4 and TRBJ1-1, with 7 bases that match TRBD1. The ends lost 6 bases at V and 11 bases at J; junction bases unmatched: 9. The CDR3 contains 12 residues. CDR3 sequence (DNA): TGTGCCAGCAGGGTTCAGGGGGGAGAGGCTTTCTTT. Translating gives CASRVQGGEAFF.

Ten or more counts support this clonotype. The gene calls are TRBV12-3 or TRBV12-4 and TRBJ2-7, with D unresolved. This CDR3 is built from 13 residues. Trimming took 3 bases from V and 0 from J, leaving 6 bases between them. CDR3 nucleotides: TGTGCCAGCAGTTTCGGCAGCTCCTACGAGCAGTACTTC. Translating gives CASSFGSSYEQYF.

This clonotype was picked up many times. V gene TRBV5-1 combines with J gene TRBJ2-1; 9 nucleotides match TRBD1. This CDR3 contains 16 residues. V lost 5 bases and J lost 6; bases outside the gene matches: 12. The germline V gene has CDR1 SGHRS and CDR2 YFSETQ. CDR3 loop: CASSSLQGAIGNEQFF. The CDR3 bases are TGCGCCAGCAGTTCTCTACAGGGGGCTATTGGCAATGAGCAGTTCTTC.

This clonotype was found a few times. The chain uses TRBV5-6 and TRBJ2-7; D gene uncertain. The CDR3 totals 14 residues. Germline assignment: CDR1 SGHDT and CDR2 YYEEEE. The V end lost 3 bases, the J end lost 2 bases, and 12 bases lay between the germline ends. CDR3: CASSYGQFPYEQYF. The CDR3 nucleotides read TGTGCCAGCAGCTACGGGCAGTTTCCCTACGAGCAGTACTTC.

This clonotype was detected many times. V and J are TRBV7-9 and TRBJ2-3; tentatively, D is TRBD2 (5 bases). V lost 1 base to trimming and J lost 2 bases, with 13 bases between them. The CDR3 has 16 residues. The V gene's germline CDR1 is SEHNR and CDR2 FQNEAQ (reference sequence). CDR3 loop: CASSLGWAEVTDTQYF. The CDR3 nucleotides are TGTGCCAGCAGCTTAGGCTGGGCGGAGGTCACAGATACGCAGTATTTT.

The J gene is TRBJ2-1, the V gene TRBV10-3, with D perhaps TRBD1 (5 bases). The CDR3 has 15 amino acids. Germline CDR1 and CDR2: ENHRY and SYGVKD. V was cut by 8 bases and J by 6 bases, with 20 bases left in between. CDR3 amino acids: CAIQLGLTGSNEQFF. The CDR3 DNA sequence: TGTGCCATCCAATTGGGGCTCACAGGATCCAATGAGCAGTTCTTC.

This clonotype was detected many times. This chain connects TRBV5-1 to TRBJ2-3; D not certain. The CDR3 is made up of 15 amino acids. Trimming stripped 0 bases from V and 3 bases from J, with 11 bases between. From germline, CDR1 is SGHRS and CDR2 YFSETQ. The CDR3 DNA reads TGCGCCAGCAGCTTGGAAAGGGTGAAAACAGATACGCAGTATTTT. This translates into CASSLERVKTDTQYF.